These 5 T cell receptor beta chains came from one sample sequenced in a study of blood T cell dynamics during melanoma immunotherapy. TCRdb keeps only in-frame clones here, not all; method: immunoSEQ multiplex PCR. The repertoire includes 9,600 or so clones, about 85% of them detected once, and roughly 1% sits in the top ten. As for time point: week 3, after first cycle of checkpoint inhibitor. This specimen consisted of blood, obtained from a patient treated with checkpoint blockade. The origin of the receptors is a human donor with melanoma.

The chain recombines TRBV19 with TRBJ2-3, with D possibly called TRBD1 or TRBD2 (5 bases each). Trimming pared 8 bases from V and 9 bases from J, leaving 24 bases between. This CDR3 contains 15 residues. CDR1 and CDR2 (germline): LNHDA, SQIVND (reference sequence). The DNA for the CDR3 is TGTGCCAGTGGGATTCCGGGACGGCTTGACCTGACGCAGTATTTT. Residues: CASGIPGRLDLTQYF.

The sample holds one count of this clone. This chain uses TRBV5-6 with TRBJ2-7; D tentatively reads TRBD1 or TRBD2 (6 bases each). V lost 2 bases and J 5 bases, leaving 14 bases between the germline ends. Germline CDR1 reads SGHDT; CDR2 reads YYEEEE. This CDR3 is built from 14 residues. CDR3 sequence (DNA): TGTGCCAGCAGCTTTCGGGGGACATCCGACGAGCAGTACTTC. This sequence encodes CASSFRGTSDEQYF.

V and J are TRBV9 and TRBJ2-7; no firm D call. Trimming stripped 0 bases from V and 6 bases from J, with 7 bases between. CDR1 and CDR2 (germline): SGDLS, YYNGEE. CDR3 length: 12 residues. The CDR3 loop is CASSVVRCEQYF. The CDR3 nucleotides are TGTGCCAGCAGCGTAGTCCGGTGCGAGCAGTACTTC. Based on the CDR3 plus reference TRBV9 and TRBJ2-7, the full variable domain is DSGVTQTPKHLITATGQRVTLRCSPRSGDLSVYWYQQSLDQGLQFLIQYYNGEERAKGNILERFSAQQFPDLHSELNLSSLELGDSALYFCASSVVRCEQYFGPGTRLTVT.

The chain links TRBV15 to TRBJ2-5; D perhaps matches TRBD2 (7 bases). This CDR3 has 19 amino acids. CDR1 LNHNV and CDR2 YYDKDF come from the germline V gene (reference sequence). The V end lost 3 bases, the J end lost 1 base, and 24 bases lay between the germline ends. CDR3 DNA: TGTGCCACCAGCAGCCGCCGATTTGAGGGGGGGCGCTCCCAAGAGACCCAGTACTTC. Translation gives CATSSRRFEGGRSQETQYF. Full variable domain (outside the CDR3, taken from reference TRBV15 and TRBJ2-5): DAMVIQNPRYQVTQFGKPVTLSCSQTLNHNVMYWYQQKSSQAPKLLFHYYDKDFNNEADTPDNFQSRRPNTSFCFLDIRSPGLGDTAMYLCATSSRRFEGGRSQETQYFGPGTRLLVL.

This chain links TRBV7-9 with TRBJ2-1; a weak D match, TRBD1 (7 bases). Germline V gene lookup returns CDR1 SEHNR and CDR2 FQNEAQ (reference sequence). The CDR3 runs 16 residues. V was pared by 5 bases and J by 7 bases, with 21 bases between. The CDR3 reads CASSPPGGGAENEQFF. The CDR3, as DNA: TGTGCCAGCAGCCCCCCTGGAGGGGGCGCAGAAAATGAGCAGTTCTTC.